This is a list of T cell receptor beta chains from one sample in a study of cytomegalovirus exposure and HLA in healthy donors. Libraries were prepared by immunoSEQ multiplex PCR; TCRdb keeps only in-frame clonotypes and omits some of them. The sample carries about 150,000 clones, roughly 85% recorded once. The sample consisted of PBMCs. The origin of the receptors is a man in his forties in good health and CMV-seropositive. CDR3s include the opening cysteine and the closing phenylalanine or tryptophan. The D gene is left open where the match is weak. Not every row has a clone size; where given, it reads once, few, many or a size class.

D	size	V	J	CDR3	DNA
TRBD1	.	TRBV5-5	TRBJ2-7	CASSPGQSSYEQYF	TGTGCCAGCAGCCCGGGACAGAGCTCCTACGAGCAGTACTTC
TRBD1	.	TRBV4-1	TRBJ1-3	CASSHGSGGAGNTIYF	TGCGCCAGCAGCCATGGGTCAGGGGGAGCTGGAAACACCATATATTTT
TRBD2	.	TRBV10-3	TRBJ2-5	CAISESVAGGSETQYF	TGTGCCATCAGTGAGTCGGTAGCGGGAGGGTCAGAGACCCAGTACTTC
TRBD1	.	TRBV6-5	TRBJ1-1	CASSYDRGLNTEAFF	TGTGCCAGCAGTTACGACAGGGGTTTGAACACTGAAGCTTTCTTT
TRBD2	.	TRBV7-9	TRBJ2-3	CASSRTSGSTDTQYF	TGTGCCAGCAGCCGGACTAGCGGGAGTACAGATACGCAGTATTTT
.	.	TRBV18	TRBJ2-5	CASSPPWQKETQYF	TGTGCCAGCTCACCACCTTGGCAGAAAGAGACCCAGTACTTC
TRBD1	few	TRBV7-3	TRBJ1-1	CASSLGARGVGGSNTEAFF	TGTGCCAGCAGCTTGGGCGCCAGGGGGGTGGGGGGATCGAACACTGAAGCTTTCTTT
.	.	TRBV11-2	TRBJ1-5	CASSLFGGSNQPQHF	TGTGCCAGCAGCTTATTCGGAGGAAGCAATCAGCCCCAGCATTTT
TRBD2	.	TRBV5-6	TRBJ2-2	CASRRTSGSNTGELFF	TGTGCCAGCAGGAGGACTAGCGGGAGCAACACCGGGGAGCTGTTTTTT
.	.	TRBV4-2	TRBJ2-7	CASSQTGDRAYEQYF	TGTGCCAGCAGCCAAACGGGAGACAGGGCCTACGAGCAGTACTTC
TRBD2	.	TRBV6-6	TRBJ2-1	CASSLRGSASYNEQFF	TGTGCCAGCAGTCTACGCGGGAGCGCCTCCTACAATGAGCAGTTCTTC
.	.	TRBV5-3	TRBJ2-7	CARGCGVVPWNYEQYF	TGTGCCAGAGGCTGTGGAGTGGTCCCTTGGAACTACGAGCAGTACTTC
.	.	TRBV7-2	TRBJ2-5	CASSILATQYF	TGTGCCAGCAGCATCCTAGCGACCCAGTACTTC
.	.	TRBV10-3	TRBJ2-7	CAISESNGRDEQYF	TGTGCCATCAGTGAGTCGAATGGCCGGGACGAGCAGTACTTC
.	.	TRBV6-1	TRBJ1-1	CASSDPMNTEAFF	TGTGCCAGCAGTGACCCCATGAACACTGAAGCTTTCTTT
.	.	TRBV27	TRBJ1-5	CASSLRNSNQPQHF	TGTGCCAGCAGTTTGAGGAATAGCAATCAGCCCCAGCATTTT
.	.	TRBV6-6	TRBJ2-4	CASRQARGIQYF	TGTGCCAGCAGGCAGGCCCGGGGCATTCAGTACTTC
.	.	TRBV4-1	TRBJ1-4	CASSSLRGGNEKLFF	TGCGCCAGCAGCTCGCTCCGCGGGGGGAATGAAAAACTGTTTTTT
.	.	TRBV25-1	TRBJ1-6	CASSLQSSYNSPLHF	TGTGCCAGCAGTCTACAGAGCTCCTATAATTCACCCCTCCACTTT
.	.	TRBV4-1	TRBJ2-7	CASSHGRENPYEQYF	TGCGCCAGCAGCCACGGCAGGGAAAACCCCTACGAGCAGTACTTC
TRBD1	.	TRBV10-3	TRBJ1-1	CARNRGWNTEAFF	TGTGCCAGAAACAGGGGGTGGAACACTGAAGCTTTCTTT
.	few	TRBV13	TRBJ2-2	CASSLFRGSGLGELFF	TGTGCCAGCAGCTTATTCCGGGGTAGTGGTCTCGGGGAGCTGTTTTTT
.	.	TRBV5-1	TRBJ2-5	CASSLAQQGSWTQYF	TGCGCCAGCAGCTTAGCACAACAGGGTTCCTGGACCCAGTACTTC
TRBD1	.	TRBV27	TRBJ1-2	CASSRGRGVYGYTF	TGTGCCAGTTCGCGGGGCAGGGGGGTATATGGCTACACCTTC
.	.	TRBV7-9	TRBJ2-1	CASSLAGVNEQFF	TGTGCCAGCAGCTTAGCCGGGGTCAATGAGCAGTTCTTC
TRBD2	.	TRBV28	TRBJ2-3	CASTPRGSTDTQYF	TGTGCCAGCACCCCCCGCGGGAGTACAGATACGCAGTATTTT
.	.	TRBV5-1	TRBJ2-4	CASSTGDGIKNIQYF	TGCGCCAGCAGCACGGGAGACGGCATTAAAAACATTCAGTACTTC
TRBD1	.	TRBV25-1	TRBJ1-1	CASSAQGTGVTEAFF	TGTGCCAGCAGTGCTCAAGGGACAGGGGTCACTGAAGCTTTCTTT
TRBD1	.	TRBV28	TRBJ1-2	CASIVPGGDGYTF	TGTGCCAGCATTGTACCAGGGGGCGATGGCTACACCTTC
.	.	TRBV5-6	TRBJ1-3	CASSLWGEISGNTIYF	TGTGCCAGCAGCTTGTGGGGGGAGATCTCTGGAAACACCATATATTTT
TRBD2	.	TRBV6-5	TRBJ2-7	CASSRLAGGSYEQYF	TGTGCCAGCAGCCGACTAGCGGGAGGGTCCTACGAGCAGTACTTC
.	.	TRBV4-1	TRBJ2-1	CASSQEGAQYNEQFF	TGCGCCAGCAGCCAAGAGGGGGCCCAATACAATGAGCAGTTCTTC
.	.	TRBV6-1	TRBJ1-5	CASTPGRYNQPQHF	TGTGCCAGCACCCCAGGGCGGTACAATCAGCCCCAGCATTTT
.	.	TRBV27	TRBJ1-2	CASSRTENYGYTF	TGTGCCAGCAGTAGGACAGAGAACTATGGCTACACCTTC
TRBD2	.	TRBV27	TRBJ2-5	CASSSSLWTSGRRAQYF	TGTGCCAGCAGTTCCTCCTTGTGGACTAGCGGGAGGAGGGCCCAGTACTTC
.	.	TRBV27	TRBJ2-3	CASSLRVADTDTQYF	TGTGCCAGCAGTCTCCGGGTAGCGGACACAGATACGCAGTATTTT
TRBD2	.	TRBV27	TRBJ2-3	CASSSTGGPRTQYF	TGTGCCAGCAGTTCCACGGGAGGGCCTCGTACGCAGTATTTT
TRBD2	.	TRBV19	TRBJ2-1	CASSIGGWGGSYNEQFF	TGTGCCAGTAGTATAGGGGGCTGGGGGGGCTCCTACAATGAGCAGTTCTTC
.	.	TRBV6-6	TRBJ1-1	CASSYLSRVTEAFF	TGTGCCAGCAGTTACTTAAGCAGGGTGACTGAAGCTTTCTTT
TRBD1	.	TRBV30	TRBJ2-7	CAWSRTGGEQYF	TGTGCCTGGAGTCGGACAGGGGGGGAGCAGTACTTC
.	.	TRBV19	TRBJ1-1	CASTTTRVNTEAFF	TGTGCCAGTACCACAACCCGTGTGAACACTGAAGCTTTCTTT
.	.	TRBV5-6	TRBJ2-3	CASSLGARDTQYF	TGTGCCAGCAGCTTGGGGGCTCGGGATACGCAGTATTTT
.	.	TRBV2	TRBJ2-4	CASSEMGAIQYF	TGTGCCAGCAGTGAAATGGGGGCCATTCAGTACTTC
TRBD2	.	TRBV14	TRBJ2-3	CASSQPLAGARTRDTQYF	TGTGCCAGCAGCCAACCACTAGCGGGAGCCCGAACCCGAGATACGCAGTATTTT
.	.	TRBV28	TRBJ1-5	CASSLWVGGSNQPQHF	TGTGCCAGCAGTTTATGGGTCGGGGGAAGCAATCAGCCCCAGCATTTT
TRBD1	few	TRBV29-1	TRBJ1-5	CSVGDRGNQPQHF	TGCAGCGTTGGAGACAGGGGCAATCAGCCCCAGCATTTT
TRBD2	.	TRBV4-2	TRBJ2-1	CASSYVASGEGANNEQFF	TGTGCCAGCAGCTATGTGGCTAGCGGGGAGGGGGCCAACAATGAGCAGTTCTTC
.	.	TRBV5-4	TRBJ2-5	CASSLGGSLQETQYF	TGTGCCAGCAGCTTGGGAGGGAGCCTACAAGAGACCCAGTACTTC
.	.	TRBV7-9	TRBJ2-5	CASTAPRGTSQETQYF	TGTGCCAGCACCGCTCCCAGAGGGACATCCCAAGAGACCCAGTACTTC
.	.	TRBV7-9	TRBJ2-1	CASSRDRGASGSNEQFF	TGTGCCAGCAGCCGGGACAGGGGGGCTAGCGGGAGCAATGAGCAGTTCTTC
.	.	TRBV5-5	TRBJ2-5	CASTRPGNLQETQYF	TGTGCCAGCACTCGACCGGGGAACTTACAAGAGACCCAGTACTTC
.	.	TRBV10-3	TRBJ1-1	CAISEAGVDTEAFF	TGTGCCATCAGTGAGGCAGGGGTTGACACTGAAGCTTTCTTT
TRBD2	.	TRBV19	TRBJ2-6	CASSTVGLAGVGANVLTF	TGTGCCAGTAGTACGGTGGGTCTAGCGGGAGTCGGGGCCAACGTCCTGACTTTC
.	.	TRBV2	TRBJ2-4	CASSRTAQAKNIQYF	TGTGCCAGCAGCCGGACAGCTCAAGCCAAAAACATTCAGTACTTC
TRBD1	.	TRBV11-2	TRBJ2-7	CASRQGQHSYEQYF	TGTGCCAGCAGGCAGGGACAGCACTCCTACGAGCAGTACTTC
TRBD2	.	TRBV5-1	TRBJ2-5	CASSLSSGSGFETQYF	TGCGCCAGCAGCTTGTCTAGCGGGAGTGGGTTTGAGACCCAGTACTTC
TRBD1	.	TRBV7-2	TRBJ1-1	CASSRNRGTEAFF	TGTGCCAGCAGCCGCAACAGGGGAACCGAAGCTTTCTTT